Below, 12 T cell receptor beta chains from the same sample are listed, as sequenced in a study of blood T cells in healthy people across ages (dated by TCRdb to 2013 to 2016). The library was produced with 5' RACE. Instrument used: Illumina HiSeq 2500. A second 7 to 11 cycle PCR used a sample-barcoded 5' primer and a J-beta primer mix. TCRdb ran its own pipeline on the public reads, namely fastp trimming at Q25 and MiXCR clone calling, and kept in-frame beta chains. Rows matching on CDR3 protein sequence are summarized as one entry with the most common DNA and genes. The sample records more than 1.4 million distinct CDR3 sequences, 40% to 50% of which are singletons. Roughly 8.2% of the sample is in the top ten clones. Input material: blood. Source of these receptors: a woman younger than 35 in good health.

The chain links TRBV29-1 to TRBJ2-2; TRBD1 aligns across 7 bases. Germline loops: CDR1 SQVTM, CDR2 ANQGSEA. The ends lost 3 bases at V and 2 bases at J; junction bases unmatched: 6. This CDR3 comprises 15 residues. CDR3 sequence reads: CSVDSPGGNTGELFF. Written as DNA, the CDR3 is TGCAGCGTTGATTCCCCAGGGGGAAACACCGGGGAGCTGTTTTTT.

This clonotype was found many times. The J gene is TRBJ2-7, the V gene TRBV20-1; D is ambiguous. Germline CDR1 is DFQATT and CDR2 is SNEGSKA (reference sequence). Trimming stripped 6 bases from V and 4 bases from J, with 13 bases between. The CDR3 totals 12 residues. The CDR3 is CSAAQVEYEQYF. Here the CDR3 DNA reads TGCAGTGCCGCCCAGGTGGAGTACGAGCAGTACTTC.

The genes are TRBV5-5 and TRBJ2-5, with 9 bases aligning to TRBD1. The DNA end is a closer match to TRBJ2-7, so the J assignment may be wrong. Germline CDR1 is SGHKS and CDR2 is YYEKEE (reference sequence). The CDR3 covers 16 residues. The CDR3 spells CASSRLPGGQGNEQYF. The CDR3 nucleotides are TGTGCCAGCAGCCGGCTCCCTGGAGGACAGGGGAACGAGCAGTACTTC.

This clonotype came up once. Germline is not matched at one junction end, which may reflect a read error. The J gene is TRBJ2-3, the V gene TRBV4-1, with D maybe TRBD2 (6 bases). The CDR3 has 18 residues. Germline CDR1 MGHRA, CDR2 YSYEKL. CDR3 amino acids: CDSSQTVRDFDRTDTQYF. CDR3 nucleotides: TGCGACAGCAGTCAAACTGTCCGGGACTTCGACCGCACAGATACGCAGTATTTT.

This clonotype came up many times. The rearrangement uses TRBV12-3 or TRBV12-4 and TRBJ2-7; TRBD1 or TRBD2 may be the D gene (5 bases each). This CDR3 is built from 13 residues. With 9 bases removed from V and 1 base from J, the gap between germline ends came to 13 bases. DNA for the CDR3: TGTGCCAGTGTCCGGGACGGATCCTACGAGCAGTACTTC. Protein: CASVRDGSYEQYF.

The chain couples TRBV10-3 to TRBJ1-1; no clear D gene. Trimming cost V 3 bases and J 0 bases, with 8 bases left between them. There are 14 residues in the CDR3. Germline values: CDR1 ENHRY, CDR2 SYGVKD. CDR3 protein: CAISDVGVNTEAFF. For the CDR3, the DNA is TGTGCCATCAGTGATGTGGGTGTGAACACTGAAGCTTTCTTT.

The chain joins TRBV18 to TRBJ2-5, with D possibly TRBD1 on 6 matching bases. The germline V gene has CDR1 KGHSH and CDR2 LQKENI. CDR3 length equals 13 residues. With 8 bases removed from V and 5 bases from J, the gap between germline ends came to 15 bases. CDR3 residues: CASAPGQRETQYF. The CDR3 DNA reads as TGTGCCAGCGCCCCTGGACAGCGGGAGACCCAGTACTTC.

This chain connects TRBV20-1 to TRBJ2-5; D is ambiguous. CDR1 and CDR2 (germline): DFQATT, SNEGSKA (reference sequence). Trimming took off 7 bases at V and 1 base at J, with 7 bases between the two ends. CDR3 size: 11 residues. CDR3 amino acids: CSVDGQETQYF. The CDR3 DNA reads TGCAGTGTGGACGGCCAAGAGACCCAGTACTTC.

This clonotype was detected a few times. V and J are TRBV10-3 and TRBJ1-3; a weak D match, TRBD1 (6 bases). CDR1 is ENHRY, CDR2 SYGVKD, per germline. V lost 8 bases to trimming and J lost 1 base, with 12 bases between them. The CDR3 length is 14 residues. In nucleotides, the CDR3 is TGTGCCATCGGCACAGGGACGTCTGGAAACACCATATATTTT. Its translation is CAIGTGTSGNTIYF.

The table lists this clonotype with a few counts. The V gene is TRBV20-1, the J gene TRBJ2-1, with D unclear. The CDR3 has 14 residues. The germline gives CDR1 DFQATT, CDR2 SNEGSKA (reference sequence). V lost 3 bases and J 0 bases, leaving 9 bases between the germline ends. The CDR3 coding sequence is TGCAGTGCTAGTGTGTCGAGCTCCTACAATGAGCAGTTCTTC. The encoded protein is CSASVSSSYNEQFF.

V and J are TRBV5-6 and TRBJ1-1; no reliable D call. The CDR3 is 14 amino acids. Germline V CDR1 and CDR2: SGHDT, YYEEEE. V lost 4 bases, J lost 2 bases, and 12 bases lay in between. The CDR3 sequence is CASSTKRVNTEAFF. The DNA for the CDR3 is TGTGCCAGCAGCACCAAGAGAGTAAACACTGAAGCTTTCTTT. Looking up the rest from reference TRBV5-6 and TRBJ1-1 gives the full variable domain: DAGVTQSPTHLIKTRGQQVTLRCSPKSGHDTVSWYQQALGQGPQFIFQYYEEEERQRGNFPDRFSGHQFPNYSSELNVNALLLGDSALYLCASSTKRVNTEAFFGQGTRLTVV.

This clonotype was counted between two and nine times. The chain has TRBV29-1 and TRBJ1-1; D is ambiguous. The V gene's germline CDR1 is SQVTM and CDR2 ANQGSEA. The CDR3 loop spans 12 amino acids. V was pared by 3 bases and J by 11 bases, with 16 bases between. CDR3 residues: CSVESFSGGAFF. The DNA for the CDR3 is TGCAGCGTTGAGTCCTTTTCGGGTGGGGCTTTCTTT.